What follows describes a single T cell receptor (beta chain). The target antigen is unknown. This sample stems from a study of shared clonotypes between healthy human individuals. About the research overall: In total, the donors were two women and a few men aged 18 to 49.

The V segment lost 7 bases and the J segment 2 bases; nucleotides outside the gene matches: 18. Per germline, CDR1 LNHDA and CDR2 SQIVND (reference sequence). The CDR3 extends over 20 amino acids. Recent acute infections and vaccinations were absent in the healthy HIV-negative adult donors. Study-level points and caveats: Only blood was sampled; tissue repertoires likely differ.

Some clones are missing from TCRdb's copy, which holds only in-frame ones; the method was immunoSEQ multiplex PCR. The top ten hold approximately 0.39% of the sample, which has approximately 2,300,000 clones, under 95% seen once. The TCR comes from a man aged 18-30 years in good health. Some clones in this sample may be carry-over from other donors' samples. The chain couples TRBV19 to TRBJ2-7, with 15 bases lining up with TRBD2. Sequenced material: naive CD4+ T cells from PBMCs. The subset is: CD45RA+ positively selected. CDR3 in amino acids: CASTTRVPGLAGGLPYEQYF. Written as DNA, the CDR3 is TGTGCCAGTACCACGAGAGTCCCGGGACTAGCGGGAGGATTGCCCTACGAGCAGTACTTC. The full variable domain, with the rest looked up from reference TRBV19 and TRBJ2-7, is DGGITQSPKYLFRKEGQNVTLSCEQNLNHDAMYWYRQDPGQGLRLIYYSQIVNDFQKGDIAEGYSVSREKKESFPLTVTSAQKNPTAFYLCASTTRVPGLAGGLPYEQYFGPGTRLTVT.